This T cell receptor beta chain was recovered during a study of glioma-infiltrating T cells. TCR alpha and beta CDR3 regions were amplified from RNA using iRepertoire nested multiplex PCR. A single record per CDR3 protein comes from TCRdb applying MiXCR to the multiplex PCR reads. The data show 100,000 to 150,000 distinct CDR3 sequences, approximately 23% seen once. This clonotype showed up just a few times. This CDR3 is 14 amino acids long. Germline CDR1 and CDR2: LGHNT and FRNRAP. The V segment lost 2 bases and the J segment 5 bases; nucleotides outside the gene matches: 6. The sample was glioma tissue, nonneoplastic brain tissue, or PBMCs (not recorded which). The chain recombines TRBV12-5 with TRBJ2-7; 7 bases line up with TRBD2. The TCR comes from a human donor with low-grade glioma or glioblastoma, undergoing nonglioma brain surgery, or in good health (not recorded which). The CDR3 is CASGLRAGADEQYF. The CDR3 DNA sequence: TGTGCTAGTGGTTTGCGTGCGGGAGCAGACGAGCAGTACTTC. The whole variable domain, filled in from reference TRBV12-5 and TRBJ2-7, reads DARVTQTPRHKVTEMGQEVTMRCQPILGHNTVFWYRQTMMQGLELLAYFRNRAPLDDSGMPKDRFSAEMPDATLATLKIQPSEPRDSAVYFCASGLRAGADEQYFGPGTRLTVT.